These T cell receptor beta chains were read from a single sample in a study of shared clonotypes between healthy human individuals. TCRdb keeps only in-frame clones here, not all; method: immunoSEQ multiplex PCR. The table shows around 510,000 clones, with approximately 95% occurring only once. Sequenced input: naive CD4+ T cells sorted from blood. The receptor set was obtained from a woman younger than 45 in good health. Both conserved end residues are part of each CDR3. Each record gives: V gene, clone size, J gene, D gene, CDR3 DNA, CDR3 protein. D genes are given only for firm matches. Clone size is not always given. Where it is, it says once, few, many or a class for expanded clones.

v_call: TRBV12-5
clone_size: -
j_call: TRBJ2-4
d_call: -
cdr3_nt: TGTGCTAGTGGTTTGTGGCAGGACCTAGCCAAAAACATTCAGTACTTC
cdr3_aa: CASGLWQDLAKNIQYF

v_call: TRBV28
clone_size: -
j_call: TRBJ1-2
d_call: -
cdr3_nt: TGTGCCAGCAGTCAACCGACTAACTATGGCTACACCTTC
cdr3_aa: CASSQPTNYGYTF

v_call: TRBV5-8
clone_size: -
j_call: TRBJ1-5
d_call: TRBD1
cdr3_nt: TGTGCCAGCAGCGGACAGGGAGGCAATCAGCCCCAGCATTTT
cdr3_aa: CASSGQGGNQPQHF

v_call: TRBV20-1
clone_size: -
j_call: TRBJ2-5
d_call: -
cdr3_nt: TGCAGTGGAACTAGAGAAGAGACCCAGTACTTC
cdr3_aa: CSGTREETQYF

v_call: TRBV7-9
clone_size: -
j_call: TRBJ2-7
d_call: TRBD1
cdr3_nt: TGTGCCAGCAGCTTGGAAATCGAGGGGGCTAGCAAGTACTTC
cdr3_aa: CASSLEIEGASKYF

v_call: TRBV28
clone_size: -
j_call: TRBJ1-2
d_call: TRBD1
cdr3_nt: TGTGCCAGCAGGTCAGACAGGGATGTACTCGGCTACACCTTC
cdr3_aa: CASRSDRDVLGYTF

v_call: TRBV28
clone_size: -
j_call: TRBJ2-7
d_call: TRBD1
cdr3_nt: TGTGCCAGCAGTATAGGAGACAGGGCCCTCTTC
cdr3_aa: CASSIGDRALF

v_call: TRBV27
clone_size: -
j_call: TRBJ2-7
d_call: -
cdr3_nt: TGTGCCAGCAAATCTTACAGTAGCGCCTACGAGCAGTACTTC
cdr3_aa: CASKSYSSAYEQYF

v_call: TRBV7-5
clone_size: -
j_call: TRBJ2-7
d_call: -
cdr3_nt: TGTGTCAGAAGCCTAGGACCGCCTGAGCAGTACTTC
cdr3_aa: CVRSLGPPEQYF

v_call: TRBV7-6
clone_size: -
j_call: TRBJ2-5
d_call: -
cdr3_nt: TGTGCCAGCAGCACCCGGGGGTGGGAGACCCAGTACTTC
cdr3_aa: CASSTRGWETQYF

v_call: TRBV9
clone_size: -
j_call: TRBJ1-2
d_call: -
cdr3_nt: TGTGCCAGCAGCCTCCTGGGGGCCGGCAACTATGGCTACACCTTC
cdr3_aa: CASSLLGAGNYGYTF

v_call: TRBV19
clone_size: -
j_call: TRBJ2-7
d_call: -
cdr3_nt: TGTGCCAGTAGTGTTTTACACCCACCGCTCTACGAGCAGTACTTC
cdr3_aa: CASSVLHPPLYEQYF

v_call: TRBV19
clone_size: -
j_call: TRBJ1-5
d_call: -
cdr3_nt: TGTGCCAGGGACCCAGGGTCGGGTCAGCCCCAGCATTTT
cdr3_aa: CARDPGSGQPQHF

v_call: TRBV10-3
clone_size: -
j_call: TRBJ2-7
d_call: TRBD2
cdr3_nt: TGTGCCATCAGTCGTATGACTAGCGGTAGTAGCTCCTACGAGCAGTACTTC
cdr3_aa: CAISRMTSGSSSYEQYF

v_call: TRBV27
clone_size: -
j_call: TRBJ1-4
d_call: -
cdr3_nt: TGTGCCAGCAGTTTACGGCCCAAAGGCGATGAAAAACTGTTTTTT
cdr3_aa: CASSLRPKGDEKLFF

v_call: TRBV11-2
clone_size: -
j_call: TRBJ2-7
d_call: TRBD1
cdr3_nt: TGTGCCAGCGGCCGGGGACAGGCCCACGAGCAGTACTTC
cdr3_aa: CASGRGQAHEQYF

v_call: TRBV28
clone_size: -
j_call: TRBJ1-5
d_call: TRBD1
cdr3_nt: TGTGCCAGCAGCCTATATGGGACAGGCTATAGCAATCAGCCCCAGCATTTT
cdr3_aa: CASSLYGTGYSNQPQHF

v_call: TRBV5-1
clone_size: -
j_call: TRBJ1-1
d_call: -
cdr3_nt: TGCGCCAGCAGCCTATATCAGGGTACCACTGAAGCTTTCTTT
cdr3_aa: CASSLYQGTTEAFF

v_call: TRBV7-8
clone_size: once
j_call: TRBJ2-5
d_call: TRBD2
cdr3_nt: TGTGCCAGCAGCTTCCGACTAGCGGGAGGCTTAGAGACCCAGTACTTC
cdr3_aa: CASSFRLAGGLETQYF

v_call: TRBV28
clone_size: -
j_call: TRBJ2-7
d_call: TRBD1
cdr3_nt: TGTGCCAGCAACTCCGGACAGGGGTCCCACGAGCAGTACTTC
cdr3_aa: CASNSGQGSHEQYF

v_call: TRBV18
clone_size: -
j_call: TRBJ2-7
d_call: TRBD2
cdr3_nt: TGTGCCAGCTCTCCCCCGAACGGACTAGCGGGGCGCGAGCAGTACTTC
cdr3_aa: CASSPPNGLAGREQYF

v_call: TRBV15
clone_size: -
j_call: TRBJ2-1
d_call: TRBD2
cdr3_nt: TGTGCCACCAGCAGAAGGACTAGCGGGTCATCCTCCTACAATGAGCAGTTCTTC
cdr3_aa: CATSRRTSGSSSYNEQFF

v_call: TRBV2
clone_size: -
j_call: TRBJ2-7
d_call: -
cdr3_nt: TGTGCCAGCAGCCCCGGGATCTACTACGAGCAGTACTTC
cdr3_aa: CASSPGIYYEQYF

v_call: TRBV6-5
clone_size: -
j_call: TRBJ1-1
d_call: TRBD1
cdr3_nt: TGTGCCAGCAGTCAACAGGGGAGAGCTTTCTTT
cdr3_aa: CASSQQGRAFF

v_call: TRBV19
clone_size: -
j_call: TRBJ2-7
d_call: TRBD2
cdr3_nt: TGTGCCAGTAGTCCTATAGCGGGAGGTTCCTACGAGCAGTACTTC
cdr3_aa: CASSPIAGGSYEQYF

v_call: TRBV10-2
clone_size: -
j_call: TRBJ1-1
d_call: -
cdr3_nt: TGCGCCAGCAGTTATCAGGGGAACACTGAAGCTTTCTTT
cdr3_aa: CASSYQGNTEAFF

v_call: TRBV2
clone_size: -
j_call: TRBJ1-3
d_call: TRBD1
cdr3_nt: TGTGCCAGCAGCCCTTTGGACAGGGGGCCTGGAAACACCATATATTTT
cdr3_aa: CASSPLDRGPGNTIYF

v_call: TRBV10-3
clone_size: few
j_call: TRBJ2-5
d_call: -
cdr3_nt: TGTGCCATCAGCCAGGGCCGCTTCGGGGAGACCCAGTACTTC
cdr3_aa: CAISQGRFGETQYF

v_call: TRBV19
clone_size: -
j_call: TRBJ1-5
d_call: TRBD1
cdr3_nt: TGTGCCAGTAGTATAGGGGACAGGGGGGCCCTACAGCCCCAGCATTTT
cdr3_aa: CASSIGDRGALQPQHF

v_call: TRBV6-1
clone_size: -
j_call: TRBJ1-3
d_call: TRBD1
cdr3_nt: TGTGCCAGCAGTGAAGTCACGGGGACAGGGAATTTT
cdr3_aa: CASSEVTGTGNF

v_call: TRBV4-2
clone_size: -
j_call: TRBJ2-3
d_call: -
cdr3_nt: TGTGCCAGCAGCCAAGATGCGGGGTTCACAGATACGCAGTATTTT
cdr3_aa: CASSQDAGFTDTQYF

v_call: TRBV28
clone_size: -
j_call: TRBJ1-1
d_call: -
cdr3_nt: TGTGCCAGCATGGACAGCAACACTGAAGCTTTCTTT
cdr3_aa: CASMDSNTEAFF

v_call: TRBV2
clone_size: -
j_call: TRBJ2-7
d_call: -
cdr3_nt: TGTGCCAGCAGTGAAAAGCGCCTTGCCTACGAGCAGTACTTC
cdr3_aa: CASSEKRLAYEQYF

v_call: TRBV19
clone_size: -
j_call: TRBJ2-1
d_call: TRBD1
cdr3_nt: TGTGCCAGCAACGGACAGGGGGCGGGTGAGCAGTTCTTC
cdr3_aa: CASNGQGAGEQFF

v_call: TRBV19
clone_size: -
j_call: TRBJ2-5
d_call: -
cdr3_nt: TGTGCCAGTAGTATAGATCGGGGTCCGGAGACCCAGTACTTC
cdr3_aa: CASSIDRGPETQYF

v_call: TRBV27
clone_size: -
j_call: TRBJ2-3
d_call: TRBD1
cdr3_nt: TGTGCCAGCAGTCTCTCTCAGGGGGCAGGGACAGATACGCAGTATTTT
cdr3_aa: CASSLSQGAGTDTQYF

v_call: TRBV6-6
clone_size: -
j_call: TRBJ2-7
d_call: -
cdr3_nt: TGTGCCAGCAGGGAAACATCGAGAGCCTACGAGCAGTACTTC
cdr3_aa: CASRETSRAYEQYF

v_call: TRBV15
clone_size: -
j_call: TRBJ1-1
d_call: -
cdr3_nt: TGTGCCACCAGCAGAGATCAGCCTGCTTTCTTT
cdr3_aa: CATSRDQPAFF

v_call: TRBV2
clone_size: -
j_call: TRBJ2-1
d_call: -
cdr3_nt: TGTGCCAGCAGCGAAACTCCACCTAGTCACCTTCGCAATGAGCAGTTCTTC
cdr3_aa: CASSETPPSHLRNEQFF

v_call: TRBV18
clone_size: -
j_call: TRBJ2-2
d_call: TRBD2
cdr3_nt: TGTGCCAGCTCACTTCCGGGACTAGCGGGAGTTACCGGGGAGCTGTTTTTT
cdr3_aa: CASSLPGLAGVTGELFF

v_call: TRBV28
clone_size: once
j_call: TRBJ2-7
d_call: TRBD1
cdr3_nt: TGTGCCAGCAGAGAACCGACAGGGTACGAGCAGTACTTC
cdr3_aa: CASREPTGYEQYF

v_call: TRBV7-9
clone_size: once
j_call: TRBJ1-1
d_call: -
cdr3_nt: TGTGCCAGCAGCTTAGGGTCGTTAGGCACTGAAGCTTTCTTT
cdr3_aa: CASSLGSLGTEAFF

v_call: TRBV18
clone_size: -
j_call: TRBJ2-7
d_call: -
cdr3_nt: TGTGCCAGCTCACCCATCCCGGGAACCCCTCCTTCGTCTTACGAGCAGTACTTC
cdr3_aa: CASSPIPGTPPSSYEQYF

v_call: TRBV2
clone_size: few
j_call: TRBJ1-2
d_call: TRBD1
cdr3_nt: TGTGCCAGCAGACTCGGGACAGGGGATGGCTACACCTTC
cdr3_aa: CASRLGTGDGYTF

v_call: TRBV28
clone_size: -
j_call: TRBJ1-2
d_call: TRBD1
cdr3_nt: TGTGCCAGCAGTGGGACAGGGGTAGTTAAAGGCTACACCTTC
cdr3_aa: CASSGTGVVKGYTF

v_call: TRBV2
clone_size: -
j_call: TRBJ2-7
d_call: -
cdr3_nt: TGTGCCAGCAGTGAAGTTAGGTCCCCCTACGAGCAGTACTTC
cdr3_aa: CASSEVRSPYEQYF

v_call: TRBV29-1
clone_size: -
j_call: TRBJ2-1
d_call: -
cdr3_nt: TGCAGCGTTGAAAAGGACAGCGACAATGAGCAGTTCTTC
cdr3_aa: CSVEKDSDNEQFF

v_call: TRBV11-2
clone_size: -
j_call: TRBJ1-1
d_call: -
cdr3_nt: TGTGCCAGCAGCTTAGGCCGGTCGGAATTCACTGAAGCTTTCTTT
cdr3_aa: CASSLGRSEFTEAFF

v_call: TRBV28
clone_size: -
j_call: TRBJ2-7
d_call: -
cdr3_nt: TGTGCCAGCAGTCCCCTCGCGGGGACAACCTACGAGCAGTACTTC
cdr3_aa: CASSPLAGTTYEQYF

v_call: TRBV7-9
clone_size: -
j_call: TRBJ1-2
d_call: TRBD1
cdr3_nt: TGTGCCAGCAGCTTAGATCCAGGGGGTTCTTTTGGCTACACCTTC
cdr3_aa: CASSLDPGGSFGYTF